These 16 T cell receptor beta chains originate from one sample sequenced in a study of regulatory T cells in long-lasting Graves disease. Stated time point: persistent/refractory GD, antithyroid drugs over 5 years with positive TRAb. From RNA extracted from PBMCs, the TCR library was made. Arm-PCR of CDR3 regions with iRepertoire HTBI primers generated TCR beta libraries. TCRdb re-derived calls from the multiplex PCR reads in MiXCR, one entry per CDR3 protein. The data hold fewer than 550,000 distinct CDR3 sequences, with around a fifth observed a single time. Material: peripheral blood mononuclear cells (PBMCs), obtained when the disease was refractory, from a patient treated with antithyroid drugs. These receptors were taken from a female donor with Graves disease.

This clonotype was seen many times. The rearrangement joins TRBV28 to TRBJ1-2, with 8 bases aligning to TRBD1. The trim removed 3 bases at V and 10 bases at J, leaving 7 bases unmatched. Germline V CDR1 and CDR2: MDHEN, SYDVKM. The CDR3 runs 13 residues. In DNA form, the CDR3 reads TGTGCCAGCAGTTTCTTCGGACAGGGAACCTACACCTTC. Translating it yields CASSFFGQGTYTF.

In this sample, this clonotype turned up a few times. This may be a read error: a much more frequent sequence differs by one nucleotide. The rearrangement uses TRBV28 and TRBJ1-5, with D uncertain. The germline V gene has CDR1 MDHEN and CDR2 SYDVKM. CDR3 size: 15 residues. Trimming stripped 5 bases from V and 4 bases from J, with 15 bases between. CDR3 nucleotide sequence: TGTGCCAGCAGTCCCGGGTTCCTGCATAATCAGCCCCAGCATTTT. As protein: CASSPGFLHNQPQHF. The variable domain in full, completed from reference TRBV28 and TRBJ1-5, reads DVKVTQSSRYLVKRTGEKVFLECVQDMDHENMFWYRQDPGLGLRLIYFSYDVKMKEKGDIPEGYSVSREKKERFSLILESASTNQTSMYLCASSPGFLHNQPQHFGDGTRLSIL.

The sample holds one count of this clonotype. CDR3 amino acids: CASSESRQGASTDTQYF. Here the CDR3 DNA reads TGTGCCAGCAGTGAATCCCGACAGGGGGCTAGCACAGATACGCAGTATTTT. The genes are TRBV6-1 and TRBJ2-3; TRBD1 matches at 10 bases. CDR1 MNHNS and CDR2 SASEGT come from the germline V gene. The trim removed 2 bases at V and 0 bases at J, leaving 5 bases unmatched. The CDR3 length is 17 residues.

This clonotype was counted many times. The chain uses TRBV2 and TRBJ1-4, with 7 bases fitting TRBD1. Germline CDR1 SNHLY, CDR2 FYNNEI. This CDR3 spans 13 amino acids. The trim removed 8 bases at V and 8 bases at J, leaving 8 bases unmatched. This CDR3 is CASEKGAAEKLFF. CDR3 in DNA: TGTGCCAGCGAGAAGGGGGCCGCGGAAAAACTGTTTTTT.

There are many counts of this clonotype. The gene calls are TRBV2 and TRBJ1-1, with a weak D call TRBD1 (5 bases). Trimming left V 8 bases short and J 0 bases short, with 10 bases between. Germline assignment: CDR1 SNHLY and CDR2 FYNNEI. The CDR3 has 13 residues. CDR3 sequence: CASGGTVNTEAFF. The CDR3 DNA reads as TGTGCCAGCGGGGGGACGGTGAACACTGAAGCTTTCTTT.

This clonotype was picked up many times. The V and J genes are TRBV12-3 or TRBV12-4 and TRBJ1-5; D gene uncertain. There are 15 residues in the CDR3. V shed 3 bases and J shed 0 bases, with 9 bases lying between them. CDR3 residues: CASSLVGVSNQPQHF. DNA for the CDR3: TGTGCCAGCAGTTTGGTAGGTGTTAGCAATCAGCCCCAGCATTTT.

Ten or more counts support this clonotype. V is TRBV27 and J is TRBJ1-2; a possible D gene is TRBD1 (5 bases). Trimming shortened V by 3 bases and J by 2 bases, and 10 bases separated the two germline ends. The CDR3 loop spans 14 amino acids. The germline CDR1 and CDR2 sequences are MNHEY and SMNVEV (reference sequence). The CDR3 nucleotides read TGTGCCAGCAGTTTTCTGGGGCAGAACTATGGCTACACCTTC. Its translation is CASSFLGQNYGYTF.

With respect to this clonotype: A much larger clone differs by one base, so this may be a read error. The genes are TRBV7-2 and TRBJ1-5; unclear D gene. Germline V lookup: CDR1 SGHTA, CDR2 FQGNSA. The CDR3 has 14 residues. CDR3 sequence: CAGSLGGYNQPQHF. The CDR3 coding sequence is TGTGCCGGCAGCTTAGGAGGGTATAACCAGCCCCAGCATTTT.

A word on this clonotype: A read error may explain this, as a much larger clone is one base away. V is TRBV6-1 and J is TRBJ1-5; 9 bases align to TRBD1. The trim removed 5 bases at V and 1 base at J, leaving 6 bases unmatched. The CDR3 length is 16 residues. Germline CDR1 reads MNHNS; CDR2 reads SASEGT. CDR3 nucleotides: TGTGCCAGCAGTCCAGGGACAGGGACCAGCAATCAGCCCCAGCATTTT. Encoded protein: CASSPGTGTSNQPQHF.

The table lists this clonotype with a few counts. V usage is TRBV18 and J usage is TRBJ1-5; D is uncertain. Germline V gene data show CDR1 as KGHSH and CDR2 as LQKENI. This CDR3 has 14 residues. With 2 bases removed from V and 3 bases from J, the gap between germline ends came to 8 bases. CDR3 nucleotides: TGTGCCAGCTCACCATTGGAGAACAATCAGCCCCAGCATTTT. Its protein product is CASSPLENNQPQHF.

This clonotype was seen more than once but under ten times. This rearrangement joins TRBV5-4 to TRBJ1-6, with 7 bases identical to TRBD1. This CDR3 contains 14 residues. V shed 5 bases, J shed 6 bases, and the junction held 5 bases outside the gene matches. In germline, CDR1 is SGHNT, CDR2 YYREEE (reference sequence). CDR3 bases: TGTGCCAGCAGATTACAGGGGTCTAATTCACCCCTCCACTTT. As protein: CASRLQGSNSPLHF.

Comment on this clonotype: The junction departs from the called germline gene at one end, perhaps through a read error. The chain joins TRBV6-2 or TRBV6-3 to TRBJ2-1, with 8 bases that match TRBD2. The CDR3 is made up of 11 amino acids. CDR1 and CDR2 from the germline V gene are MNHEY and SVGEGT. Written as DNA, the CDR3 is TGTGCCAGCATGGAGGGGACTAGGAGACTCTTC. It translates to CASMEGTRRLF.

The table lists this clonotype with many counts. The rearrangement joins TRBV28 to TRBJ1-4; no definite D call. The V gene lost 5 bases and the J gene lost 0 bases, with 16 bases spanning the gap. CDR3 length: 17 residues. The V gene's germline CDR1 is MDHEN and CDR2 SYDVKM. CDR3: CASSHRASYPTNEKLFF. Written as DNA, the CDR3 is TGTGCCAGCAGTCACCGGGCCTCCTACCCAACTAATGAAAAACTGTTTTTT.

The gene calls are TRBV7-9 and TRBJ1-5, with D maybe TRBD1 (6 bases). There are 13 residues in the CDR3. From germline, CDR1 is SEHNR and CDR2 FQNEAQ (reference sequence). Trimming shortened V by 8 bases and J by 4 bases, and 12 bases separated the two germline ends. CDR3 residues: CASGRGSNQPQHF. As DNA, the CDR3 is TGTGCCAGCGGGAGGGGGTCAAATCAGCCCCAGCATTTT. Using reference TRBV7-9 and TRBJ1-5 for the parts outside the CDR3, the full variable domain is DTGVSQNPRHKITKRGQNVTFRCDPISEHNRLYWYRQTLGQGPEFLTYFQNEAQLEKSRLLSDRFSAERPKGSFSTLEIQRTEQGDSAMYLCASGRGSNQPQHFGDGTRLSIL.

This rearrangement joins TRBV7-9 to TRBJ2-7; the D gene is possibly TRBD2 (6 bases). Germline V gene sequence: CDR1 SEHNR, CDR2 FQNEAQ (reference sequence). V dropped 2 bases and J dropped 0 bases, with 11 bases sitting between them. This CDR3 is 15 amino acids long. The CDR3 coding sequence is TGTGCCAGCAGCTTATCGCAGGGAGGCTCCTACGAGCAGTACTTC. Amino acid sequence: CASSLSQGGSYEQYF.

This clonotype was seen repeatedly, ten times or more. J is TRBJ1-1 and V is TRBV11-1; TRBD1 aligns across 9 bases. The CDR3 has 14 amino acids. In germline, CDR1 is SGHAT, CDR2 FQDESV (reference sequence). Trimming at V came to 6 bases and at J to 4 bases, leaving 6 bases not matched to a gene. The DNA of the CDR3 is TGTGCCAGCAGTCGGGACAGGGCGGCCACTGAAGCTTTCTTT. This encodes CASSRDRAATEAFF.